These T cell receptor beta chains were read from a single sample in a study of hypomethylating agent response in myelodysplastic syndrome. Clones were sequenced by immunoSEQ multiplex PCR, and TCRdb holds only the in-frame ones, with some missing. The table lists approximately 2,000 clones, around 81% of them singletons. The sample was bone marrow, taken before or after starting hypomethylating agent treatment for myelodysplastic syndrome (not recorded which). The receptors shown here come from a human donor with myelodysplastic syndrome. Both conserved end residues are part of each CDR3. A D gene is named only where the DNA matches it firmly. Expanded clones get a size class; other rows say once, few or many, or leave the size out.

>NA|TRBJ2-1|NA|TRBV19
TGTGCCAGTAGCCCTAGCTTTGGTGAGCAGTTCTTC
CASSPSFGEQFF
>NA|TRBJ1-1|TRBD1|TRBV6-6
TGTGCCAGCAGCGCGGGACAGATGAACACTGAAGCTTTCTTT
CASSAGQMNTEAFF
>large|TRBJ1-1|NA|TRBV18
TGTGCCAGCTCACCTCGCGGCAGGGGATCGAACACTGAAGCTTTCTTT
CASSPRGRGSNTEAFF
>NA|TRBJ2-3|TRBD2|TRBV6-1
TGTGCCAGCAGTGAAGCGCTAGCGGGGGGGCCGGATACGCAGTATTTT
CASSEALAGGPDTQYF
>few|TRBJ2-7|NA|TRBV5-4
TGTGCCAGCAGCTTAGGTGGCAGCCCCGTCGAGCAGTACTTC
CASSLGGSPVEQYF
>NA|TRBJ2-4|NA|TRBV5-8
TGTGCCAGCAGCTTGGAGACTGGAGGGCTAAACATTCAGTACTTC
CASSLETGGLNIQYF
>NA|TRBJ2-5|TRBD1|TRBV7-3
TGTGCCAGCAGCCAAGGGGGACAGGAGACCCAGTACTTC
CASSQGGQETQYF
>NA|TRBJ2-6|NA|TRBV12-5
TGTGCTAGTGGTCAGTGGGGAGGACAAAGTCGGGCCAACGTCCTGACTTTC
CASGQWGGQSRANVLTF
>NA|TRBJ1-6|NA|TRBV27
TGTGCCAGCAGTTTACGGGGGACGGGAAATTCACCCCTCCACTTT
CASSLRGTGNSPLHF
>NA|TRBJ2-7|NA|TRBV10-3
TGTGCCATCAGGGAGCACGGGAACTACGAGCAGTACTTC
CAIREHGNYEQYF
>NA|TRBJ1-5|NA|TRBV29-1
TGCAGCGTCGAGGGAGGGCGGCAGCCCCAGCATTTT
CSVEGGRQPQHF
>once|TRBJ2-1|TRBD2|TRBV11-1
TGTGCCAGCAGCTCGGGACTAGTCAATGAGCAGTTCTTC
CASSSGLVNEQFF
>NA|TRBJ2-3|NA|TRBV30
TGTGCCTGGAGTGTAGGGGTGTCTAGCGTTAGCACAGATACGCAGTATTTT
CAWSVGVSSVSTDTQYF
>NA|TRBJ2-3|NA|TRBV7-2
TGTGCCAGCAGCCAAGAGGGGTGGGCAGATACGCAGTATTTT
CASSQEGWADTQYF
>NA|TRBJ2-1|TRBD2|TRBV4-2
TGTGCCAGCAGCCAAGAAACTAGCGGCTCCTACAATGAGCAGTTCTTC
CASSQETSGSYNEQFF
>NA|TRBJ2-3|NA|TRBV7-9
TGTGCCAGCAGCCCATCGATTATTTTCACAGATACGCAGTATTTT
CASSPSIIFTDTQYF
>once|TRBJ2-1|TRBD2|TRBV9
TGTGCCAGCAGCTTCCCCCTGGGGGGGACGGACAATGAGCAGTTCTTC
CASSFPLGGTDNEQFF
>NA|TRBJ2-1|TRBD2|TRBV29-1
TGCAGCGCCGGGAGACTAGCGGACTACAATGAGCAGTTCTTC
CSAGRLADYNEQFF
>once|TRBJ2-1|TRBD2|TRBV11-2
TGTGCCAGCAGCTTACTAGCGGGGACCAATGAGCAGTTCTTC
CASSLLAGTNEQFF
>large|TRBJ1-4|NA|TRBV4-2
TGTGCCAGCAGCCAAGATGGATTAGGCTTTGAAGGTGAAAAACTGTTTTTT
CASSQDGLGFEGEKLFF
>NA|TRBJ2-7|NA|TRBV10-3
TGTGCCATCAGTGACCGTTGGGGTAGCGGCTACGAGCAGTACTTC
CAISDRWGSGYEQYF
>NA|TRBJ2-7|TRBD2|TRBV5-4
TGTGCCAGCAGCTTGGACTCTAGCGGGGCTATCCCTCTCGAGCAGTACTTC
CASSLDSSGAIPLEQYF
>once|TRBJ1-2|NA|TRBV9
TGTGCCAGCAGCGTAGAGGGGTGGACCCATGGCTACACCTTC
CASSVEGWTHGYTF
>NA|TRBJ2-1|TRBD2|TRBV15
TGTGCCACCAGTCCCCGACTAGCGGGAGGTTACAATGAGCAGTTCTTC
CATSPRLAGGYNEQFF
>NA|TRBJ2-2|NA|TRBV6-5
TGTGCCAGCAGTCTCCGGGACACGTTCACCGGGGAGCTGTTTTTT
CASSLRDTFTGELFF
>NA|TRBJ2-3|NA|TRBV9
TGTGCCAGCAGCGTAGTTGGCACAGATACGCAGTATTTT
CASSVVGTDTQYF
>NA|TRBJ2-7|TRBD2|TRBV5-4
TGTGCCAGCAGCCGACTAGCGGGGGGGTTCCACGAGCAGTACTTC
CASSRLAGGFHEQYF
>NA|TRBJ1-1|NA|TRBV30
TGTGCCTGGAGCACCGGCCGTTATGAAGCTTTCTTT
CAWSTGRYEAFF
>NA|TRBJ1-1|TRBD1|TRBV10-1
TGCGCCGGACAGGGGCGGTCTGAAGCTTTCTTT
CAGQGRSEAFF
>NA|TRBJ1-3|NA|TRBV7-9
TGTGCCAGCGGGAGCCCTATAGGTGGAAACACCATATATTTT
CASGSPIGGNTIYF
>NA|TRBJ2-7|TRBD1|TRBV10-3
TGTGCCGTCTGGGAAGGGACAGGGACAGCGCAGTACTTC
CAVWEGTGTAQYF
>NA|TRBJ2-1|TRBD2|TRBV28
TGTGCCAGCAGTTCTGGAGGGACTAGCGGGAGTAGCGAGCAGTTCTTC
CASSSGGTSGSSEQFF
>NA|TRBJ1-5|NA|TRBV6-6
TGTGCCAGCAGGTCGGGGGGCAATCAGCCCCAGCATTTT
CASRSGGNQPQHF
>once|TRBJ1-1|TRBD1|TRBV2
TGTGCCATCGACAGGGGTACTGAAGCTTTCTTT
CAIDRGTEAFF
>NA|TRBJ1-2|TRBD1|TRBV5-4
TGTGCCAGCAGCGCGGGACAGGAGACTTATGGCCACACCTTC
CASSAGQETYGHTF
>once|TRBJ1-6|NA|TRBV5-1
TGCGCCAGCAGCTTGGATCAGGGGAGTTCACCCCTCCACTTT
CASSLDQGSSPLHF
>NA|TRBJ2-5|NA|TRBV20-1
TGCAGTGCTAGACGAACGGAGACCCAGTACTTC
CSARRTETQYF
>NA|TRBJ2-4|NA|TRBV5-8
TGTGCCAGCAGCCCTGGAGACAGGAGGAAAAACATTCAGTACTTC
CASSPGDRRKNIQYF
>NA|TRBJ2-1|TRBD2|TRBV7-2
TGTGCCAGCAGCAACCTAGCGGGTGGGAGTTACAATGAGCAGTTCTTC
CASSNLAGGSYNEQFF
>NA|TRBJ1-5|NA|TRBV5-5
TGTGCCAGCAGCCTGAAGGGGGGCGTGGGCAATCAGCCCCAGCATTTT
CASSLKGGVGNQPQHF
>NA|TRBJ2-5|NA|TRBV28
TGTGCCAGCAACTTGGGGCGAGAGACCCAGTACTTC
CASNLGRETQYF
>NA|TRBJ1-6|TRBD1|TRBV9
TGTGCCAGCAGCGTAGCTGGGGGGACAGGGAGTAATTCACCCCTCCACTTT
CASSVAGGTGSNSPLHF
>NA|TRBJ1-1|NA|TRBV27
TGTGCCAGCAGTTTAGCCGGGTCCATGAACACTGAAGCTTTCTTT
CASSLAGSMNTEAFF
>NA|TRBJ1-5|NA|TRBV7-2
TGTGCCAGCAGCTACGCCTTAGGCGGGGATCAGCCCCAGCATTTT
CASSYALGGDQPQHF
>NA|TRBJ2-3|NA|TRBV6-5
TGTGCCAGCAGTTACCTGCAGGGTGGCACAGATACGCAGTATTTT
CASSYLQGGTDTQYF
>NA|TRBJ2-5|NA|TRBV30
TGTGCCTGGGCCCGCGCCCGCAGACAAAAAGAGACCCAGTACTTC
CAWARARRQKETQYF
>NA|TRBJ1-5|NA|TRBV28
TGTGCCAGCAGTTTACAGGGAGGCCAGCCCCAGCATTTT
CASSLQGGQPQHF
>NA|TRBJ2-3|TRBD2|TRBV7-2
TGTGCCAGCAGCTTAGTCGGGGGGGGGTCGTCGGCAGATACGCAGTATTTT
CASSLVGGGSSADTQYF
>NA|TRBJ1-1|NA|TRBV5-8
TGTGCCAGCAGCCAGCCCTCGAACACTGAAGCTTTCTTT
CASSQPSNTEAFF
>NA|TRBJ2-5|NA|TRBV2
TGTGCCAGCAGTGAACTGGGAACCCAGTACTTC
CASSELGTQYF
>NA|TRBJ2-3|TRBD1|TRBV7-2
TGTGCCAGCAGATCCGGGACAGCGGCAGATACGCAGTATTTT
CASRSGTAADTQYF
>NA|TRBJ2-7|NA|TRBV27
TGTGCCAGCAGCCTTATTTGGGGGGCCACCTACGAGCAGTACTTC
CASSLIWGATYEQYF
>few|TRBJ1-6|NA|TRBV2
TGTGCCAGCATTTCACGGACCCGGGACGCCTCGAGCTCCTATAATTCACCCCTCCACTTT
CASISRTRDASSSYNSPLHF
>NA|TRBJ1-3|NA|TRBV18
TGTGCCAGCTCCCTGATTTCTGGAAACACCATATATTTT
CASSLISGNTIYF
>large|TRBJ1-3|TRBD1|TRBV2
TGTGCCAGCAGGGTTGACAGGGGTGGAAACACCATATATTTT
CASRVDRGGNTIYF